This T cell receptor (beta chain) was identified during a study of blood T cell repertoires in COVID-19. As for the study in general: Researchers got acute and convalescent COVID-19 samples from the United States, Italy and Spain.

Sequenced by immunoSEQ multiplex PCR; TCRdb stores in-frame clones only, minus some. The sample lists about 240,000 clones; approximately 78% were seen once. The ends were cut back, 11 bases at V and 3 bases at J, with 19 bases in the middle. CDR3 size: 14 residues. Germline CDR1 reads MDHEN; CDR2 reads SYDVKM. The V gene is TRBV28, the J gene TRBJ1-2; a possible D gene is TRBD1 (6 bases). The sequence was obtained from a woman aged 55-75 years with active or convalescent COVID-19. The sequenced sample was peripheral blood. The DNA for the CDR3 is TGTGCCGGGGGATCGTCCAGGGGAGACTATGGCTACACCTTC. Translation: CAGGSSRGDYGYTF.